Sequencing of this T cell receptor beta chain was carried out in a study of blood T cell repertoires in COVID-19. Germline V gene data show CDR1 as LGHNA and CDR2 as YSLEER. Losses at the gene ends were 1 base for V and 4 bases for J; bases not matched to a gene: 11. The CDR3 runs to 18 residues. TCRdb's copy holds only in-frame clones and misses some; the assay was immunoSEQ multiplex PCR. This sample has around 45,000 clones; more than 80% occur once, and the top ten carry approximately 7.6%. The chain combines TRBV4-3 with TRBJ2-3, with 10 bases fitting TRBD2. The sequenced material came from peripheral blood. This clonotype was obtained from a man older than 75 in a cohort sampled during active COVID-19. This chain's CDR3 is CASSQGRASGRGADTQYF. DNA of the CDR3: TGCGCCAGCAGCCAAGGGAGGGCTAGCGGGAGAGGAGCAGATACGCAGTATTTT.